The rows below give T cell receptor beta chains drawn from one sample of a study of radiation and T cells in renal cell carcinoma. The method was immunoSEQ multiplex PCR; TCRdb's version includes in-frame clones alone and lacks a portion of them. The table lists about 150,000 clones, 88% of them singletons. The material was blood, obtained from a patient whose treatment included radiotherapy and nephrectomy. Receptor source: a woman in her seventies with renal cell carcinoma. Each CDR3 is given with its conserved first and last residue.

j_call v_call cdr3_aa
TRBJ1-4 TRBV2 CASNLVSTNEKLFF
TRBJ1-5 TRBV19 CASTFDSRQPQHF
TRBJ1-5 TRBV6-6 CASRQPDRDNQPQHF
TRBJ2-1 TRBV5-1 CASSFSGVSYNEQFF
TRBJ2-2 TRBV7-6 CASSLAAPGPFLTGELFF
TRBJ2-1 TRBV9 CASSVVGGALDEQFF
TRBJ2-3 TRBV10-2 CASSTDTQYF
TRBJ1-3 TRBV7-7 CASSSGTAGDTIYF
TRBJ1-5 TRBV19 CASSIMKDQPQHF
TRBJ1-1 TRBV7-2 CASSPLRTMNTEAFF
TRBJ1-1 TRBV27 CASSLQGPGNTEAFF
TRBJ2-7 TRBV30 CASSGGGYEQYF
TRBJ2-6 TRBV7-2 CASSLAGAGANVLTF
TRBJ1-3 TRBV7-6 CASSRGQGPSGNTIYF
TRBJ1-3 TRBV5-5 CASSHKARVPGNTIYF
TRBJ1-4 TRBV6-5 CASSYTQGRGREKLFF
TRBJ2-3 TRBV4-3 CASSQAASGGADTQYF
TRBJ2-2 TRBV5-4 CASSRGASTGELFF
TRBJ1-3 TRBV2 CASKGDISGNTIYF
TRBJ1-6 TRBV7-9 CASSLGQVNSPLHF
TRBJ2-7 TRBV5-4 CASSPGTASSYEQYF
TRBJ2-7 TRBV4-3 CASSDRDYEQYF
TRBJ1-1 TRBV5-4 CASSLDSYTEAFF
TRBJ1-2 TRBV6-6 CASSSLTGDGAGYTF
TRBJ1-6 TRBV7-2 CASSQAGQVNSPLHF
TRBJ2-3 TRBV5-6 CASSLTPTGTDTQYF
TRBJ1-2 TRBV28 CASRVYDGYTF
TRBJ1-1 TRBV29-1 CSVLTGNTEAFF
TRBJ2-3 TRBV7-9 CASSPTSGPDTQYF
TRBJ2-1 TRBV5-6 CASRGLAGRGNEQFF
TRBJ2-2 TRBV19 CASSILGSWNTGELFF
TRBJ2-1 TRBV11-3 CASSLGPLGNEQFF
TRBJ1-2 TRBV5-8 CASSWDIEGYTF
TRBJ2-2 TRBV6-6 CATKRGGTGELFF
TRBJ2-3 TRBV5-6 CASSTNRATQYF
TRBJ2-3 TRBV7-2 CASSLLFLDTQYF
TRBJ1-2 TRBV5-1 CASSSALPGQGAGYTF
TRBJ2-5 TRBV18 CASSQLAGGQETQYF
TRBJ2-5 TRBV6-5 CASREPGGRETQYF
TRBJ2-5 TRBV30 CAWRLTGGGAETQYF
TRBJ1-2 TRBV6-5 CASSYMRGTGYTF
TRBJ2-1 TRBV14 CASSQDQGMIYNEQFF
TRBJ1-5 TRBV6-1 CASSEALGSNQPQHF
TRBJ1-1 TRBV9 CASSVVERAQGNTEAFF
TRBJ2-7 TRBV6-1 CASSAIVDEQYF
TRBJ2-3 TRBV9 CASSVGSWGADTQYF
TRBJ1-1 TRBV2 CASNQGVNTEAFF
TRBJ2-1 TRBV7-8 CASSFGVKGVYNEQFF
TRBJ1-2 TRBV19 CASSPAPGTGGYGYTF
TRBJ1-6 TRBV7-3 CASSLGVAAGGDSPLHF
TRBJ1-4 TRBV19 CASSIGGAQNEKLFF
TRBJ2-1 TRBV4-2 CASSLDRYNEQFF
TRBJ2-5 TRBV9 CASSVEAGGLQETQYF
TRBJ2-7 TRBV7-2 CASSYLTSGGSYEQYF
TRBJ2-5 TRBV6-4 CASSDQGRVETQYF
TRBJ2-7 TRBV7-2 CASSQSTDVYYEQYF
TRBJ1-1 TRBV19 CASSIQGLRTEAFF
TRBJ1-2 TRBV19 CASSMRGTETLYGYTF